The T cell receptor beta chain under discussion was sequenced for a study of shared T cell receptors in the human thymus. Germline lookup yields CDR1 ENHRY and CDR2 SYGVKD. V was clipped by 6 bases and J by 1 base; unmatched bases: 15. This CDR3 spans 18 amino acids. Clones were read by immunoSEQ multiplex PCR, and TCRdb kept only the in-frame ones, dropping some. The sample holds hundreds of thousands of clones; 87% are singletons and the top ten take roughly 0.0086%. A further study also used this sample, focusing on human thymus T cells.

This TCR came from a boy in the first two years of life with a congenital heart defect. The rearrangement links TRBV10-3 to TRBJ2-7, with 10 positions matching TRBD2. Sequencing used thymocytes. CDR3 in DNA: TGTGCCATCAGGAACAGGAACACTAGCGGGAAGACTTCCTACGAGCAGTACTTC. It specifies CAIRNRNTSGKTSYEQYF.